These T cell receptor beta chains were read from a single sample in a study of T cell repertoires in urothelial bladder cancer. Produced via immunoSEQ multiplex PCR; TCRdb's table is partial and in-frame only. Found here are about 6,400 clones, roughly two thirds of them singletons; the top ten hold approximately 12%. Sequencing was performed on tumor-infiltrating cells from bladder cancer. These receptors originate from a human donor with urothelial carcinoma. Each CDR3 is given with its conserved first and last residue. A D gene is named only where the DNA matches it firmly. Size values are once, few and many counts, or a class for expanded clones, and some rows have none.

j_call d_call clone_size v_call cdr3_aa cdr3_nt
TRBJ2-3 . . TRBV30 CAWTRWGSTDTQYF TGTGCCTGGACGCGTTGGGGAAGCACAGATACGCAGTATTTT
TRBJ2-7 . . TRBV10-3 CAISGRGSAGEQYF TGTGCCATCAGTGGGAGAGGATCGGCCGGGGAGCAGTACTTC
TRBJ1-1 . . TRBV18 CASSPRTDTEAFF TGTGCCAGCTCACCAAGGACAGACACTGAAGCTTTCTTT
TRBJ2-2 TRBD1 . TRBV7-9 CASSFRGQDPTGELFF TGTGCCAGCAGCTTTAGGGGACAGGACCCCACCGGGGAGCTGTTTTTT
TRBJ2-7 TRBD1 . TRBV5-6 CASSLYLGQGLGEQYF TGTGCCAGCAGCTTGTATCTAGGACAGGGTCTAGGCGAGCAGTACTTC
TRBJ2-7 TRBD2 . TRBV4-1 CASSQDRVSGGSYEQYF TGCGCCAGCAGCCAAGATCGGGTTAGCGGGGGTTCCTACGAGCAGTACTTC
TRBJ2-1 . few TRBV6-6 CASSYGYEQFF TGTGCCAGCAGTTACGGGTATGAGCAGTTCTTC
TRBJ2-5 TRBD2 . TRBV5-5 CASSLGLAGGRQETQYF TGTGCCAGCAGCTTGGGGCTAGCGGGGGGCCGCCAAGAGACCCAGTACTTC
TRBJ1-3 . . TRBV10-1 CASSVREPNTIYF TGCGCCAGCAGTGTCCGGGAACCAAACACCATATATTTT
TRBJ2-1 . . TRBV19 CASSIFQTNYNEQFF TGTGCCAGTAGTATATTCCAGACTAATTACAATGAGCAGTTCTTC
TRBJ2-5 . . TRBV5-1 CASSREGKETQYF TGCGCCAGCAGCCGAGAGGGGAAAGAGACCCAGTACTTC
TRBJ1-5 . once TRBV21-1 CASSAQGDQPQHF TGTGCCAGCAGCGCGCAGGGGGACCAGCCCCAGCATTTT
TRBJ2-3 TRBD1 . TRBV27 CARDRGTDTQYF TGTGCCCGCGACAGGGGAACAGATACGCAGTATTTT
TRBJ2-1 . . TRBV7-3 CASSLGTYNEQFF TGTGCCAGCAGCTTGGGGACCTACAATGAGCAGTTCTTC
TRBJ1-6 . . TRBV7-3 CASSLTGGSPLHF TGTGCCAGCAGCTTAACGGGGGGTTCACCCCTCCACTTT
TRBJ2-2 . . TRBV30 CAWSVRFWAAKSNTGELFF TGTGCCTGGAGTGTACGGTTTTGGGCAGCAAAATCTAACACCGGGGAGCTGTTTTTT
TRBJ1-5 . few TRBV2 CASSGGTVQPQHF TGTGCCAGCAGTGGCGGGACGGTTCAGCCCCAGCATTTT
TRBJ1-5 . . TRBV6-6 CASSRTNQPQHF TGTGCCAGCAGCCGTACGAATCAGCCCCAGCATTTT
TRBJ2-1 . . TRBV28 CASRILGTSVSYNEQFF TGTGCCAGCAGGATTTTGGGGACTTCCGTCTCCTACAATGAGCAGTTCTTC
TRBJ2-7 . . TRBV7-2 CASSRARSYEQYF TGTGCCAGCAGCCGCGCCCGCTCCTACGAGCAGTACTTC
TRBJ2-7 TRBD2 . TRBV5-1 CASSPGLPSGSSYEQYF TGCGCCAGCAGCCCGGGACTACCAAGTGGCAGCTCCTACGAGCAGTACTTC
TRBJ2-1 . . TRBV28 CASHARKAYSYNEQFF TGTGCCAGCCACGCCCGGAAGGCCTACTCCTACAATGAGCAGTTCTTC
TRBJ1-6 TRBD1 . TRBV19 CASSVQTGVGVSPLHF TGTGCCAGTAGTGTACAGACAGGGGTAGGTGTTTCACCCCTCCACTTT
TRBJ2-7 . few TRBV28 CASERENYEQYF TGTGCCAGCGAACGAGAGAACTACGAGCAGTACTTC
TRBJ2-7 TRBD1 . TRBV28 CASSLNRGKDEQYF TGTGCCAGCAGTCTCAACAGGGGAAAGGACGAGCAGTACTTC
TRBJ1-2 . . TRBV28 CASSPEINYGYTF TGTGCCAGCAGCCCGGAGATTAACTATGGCTACACCTTC
TRBJ1-6 . few TRBV19 CASSSGRGNSPLHF TGTGCCAGTAGTTCCGGAAGGGGTAATTCACCCCTCCACTTT
TRBJ2-1 . . TRBV18 CASSPGTYNEQFF TGTGCCAGCTCACCCGGGACATACAATGAGCAGTTCTTC
TRBJ2-1 TRBD2 . TRBV27 CASSPVAGGVDEQFF TGTGCCAGCAGCCCCGTAGCGGGGGGAGTCGATGAGCAGTTCTTC
TRBJ2-7 TRBD2 . TRBV28 CASQERGVYEQYF TGTGCCAGCCAGGAGCGGGGGGTCTACGAGCAGTACTTC
TRBJ2-5 . . TRBV10-3 CAISTSEEETQYF TGTGCCATCAGTACCTCTGAGGAGGAGACCCAGTACTTC
TRBJ1-5 TRBD1 . TRBV6-5 CASRVQGADQPQHF TGTGCCAGCAGGGTACAGGGGGCAGATCAGCCCCAGCATTTT
TRBJ2-7 . . TRBV2 CASRLEWTYEQYF TGTGCCAGCAGATTGGAGTGGACTTACGAGCAGTACTTC
TRBJ2-1 TRBD1 . TRBV7-9 CASSRADRGDDEQFF TGTGCCAGCAGCAGAGCGGACAGGGGCGACGATGAGCAGTTCTTC
TRBJ2-1 TRBD2 . TRBV4-1 CASSQDYGLAVRAQFF TGCGCCAGCAGCCAAGATTACGGACTAGCGGTTAGGGCGCAGTTCTTC
TRBJ2-5 TRBD1 once TRBV7-9 CASSPSGTDRETQYF TGTGCCAGCAGCCCGTCCGGGACAGATAGGGAGACCCAGTACTTC
TRBJ2-4 . . TRBV11-2 CASSNILLAKNIQYF TGTGCCAGCAGCAATATACTCCTAGCCAAAAACATTCAGTACTTC
TRBJ1-5 . . TRBV13 CASSLEGGTQHF TGTGCCAGCAGCTTAGAGGGGGGAACCCAACATTTT
TRBJ2-7 . few TRBV6-1 CASTLSYEQYF TGTGCCAGCACTCTTTCCTACGAGCAGTACTTC
TRBJ2-2 . medium-sized TRBV10-2 CASIAGPGTGELFF TGCGCCAGCATTGCGGGGCCGGGCACCGGGGAGCTGTTTTTT
TRBJ1-5 TRBD1 . TRBV19 CASETGRLGNQPQHF TGTGCCAGTGAGACAGGGCGCTTAGGCAATCAGCCCCAGCATTTT
TRBJ1-1 . . TRBV19 CASSRVMNTEAFF TGTGCCAGTAGTAGAGTAATGAACACTGAAGCTTTCTTT
TRBJ2-7 . . TRBV7-6 CASSSWGEQYF TGTGCCAGCAGCTCTTGGGGCGAGCAGTACTTC
TRBJ1-1 . . TRBV5-1 CASSLGDLPNTEAFF TGCGCCAGCAGCTTGGGGGACCTTCCGAACACTGAAGCTTTCTTT
TRBJ2-7 . . TRBV6-1 CASSPPGAGRYEQYF TGTGCCAGCAGCCCTCCCGGTGCAGGGCGATACGAGCAGTACTTC
TRBJ2-2 . . TRBV6-5 CASSQGRRGELFF TGTGCCAGCAGCCAGGGCCGGCGAGGGGAGCTGTTTTTT
TRBJ1-5 TRBD1 . TRBV6-4 CASSDYPGTDSNQPQHF TGTGCCAGCAGTGACTACCCCGGGACAGATAGCAATCAGCCCCAGCATTTT
TRBJ1-2 . . TRBV5-5 CASSSEPKTVYYGYTF TGTGCCAGCAGCTCAGAACCCAAGACAGTTTACTATGGCTACACCTTC
TRBJ2-5 . . TRBV5-4 CASSLLKTQYF TGTGCCAGCAGCTTGTTGAAGACCCAGTACTTC
TRBJ1-1 . . TRBV28 CASRPRVWSEAFF TGTGCCAGCAGACCCCGAGTTTGGAGTGAAGCTTTCTTT
TRBJ1-5 TRBD1 . TRBV28 CASSYPDRFEPQHF TGTGCCAGCAGTTATCCGGACAGGTTTGAGCCCCAGCATTTT
TRBJ2-7 . . TRBV5-6 CASSLPGRPSYEQYF TGTGCCAGCAGTCTTCCGGGACGGCCGTCCTACGAGCAGTACTTC
TRBJ2-2 . . TRBV5-1 CASRRGTGGELFF TGCGCCAGCAGAAGGGGGACCGGCGGGGAGCTGTTTTTT